Listed here are 24 T cell receptor beta chains from one sample, sequenced in a study of T cell changes during pregnancy in multiple sclerosis. Sequencing used immunoSEQ multiplex PCR; TCRdb keeps in-frame clones, though not all of them. Altogether around 34,000 clones are present, around 90% being singletons, with the ten largest covering under 5%. Sample: CD8+ T cells from peripheral blood mononuclear cells, taken after pregnancy. The origin of the receptors is a female donor with multiple sclerosis, enrolled in a pregnancy study.

This chain joins TRBV9 and TRBJ2-3, with D possibly TRBD1 on 5 matching bases. The CDR3 is made up of 13 amino acids. From germline, CDR1 is SGDLS and CDR2 YYNGEE. V gave up 4 bases and J gave up 2 bases, with 8 bases separating them. The CDR3 is CASSPGHTDTQYF. CDR3 sequence (DNA): TGTGCCAGCAGCCCAGGGCACACAGATACGCAGTATTTT.

V gene TRBV6-5 combines with J gene TRBJ1-2, with TRBD1 matching 9 bases. The V gene end was trimmed by 6 bases and the J gene end by 5 bases; junction bases not matched to a gene: 7. The CDR3 extends over 14 amino acids. Germline CDR1 and CDR2: MNHEY and SVGAGI. In DNA, the CDR3 is TGTGCCAGCAGCTCCGGACAGGGGATATATGGCTACACCTTC. Protein product: CASSSGQGIYGYTF.

This clone occurred a few times. The sample has other DNA sequences that encode this CDR3 too. This chain uses TRBV7-2 with TRBJ2-3; maybe TRBD2 (6 bases). Germline CDR1 reads SGHTA; CDR2 reads FQGNSA. V dropped 1 base and J dropped 1 base, with 12 bases sitting between them. The CDR3 spans 16 residues. The CDR3 bases are TGTGCCAGCAGCTTAGGGCCGTGGGGGGGCACAGATACGCAGTATTTT. It specifies CASSLGPWGGTDTQYF.

The chain carries TRBV5-4 and TRBJ1-1; 8 bases fit TRBD1. The V gene end was trimmed by 5 bases and the J gene end by 5 bases; junction bases not matched to a gene: 8. CDR1 is SGHNT and CDR2 is YYREEE in the germline V gene (reference sequence). This CDR3 is 14 amino acids long. CDR3: CASSKPGGATEAFF. As DNA, the CDR3 is TGTGCCAGCAGTAAACCAGGGGGCGCGACTGAAGCTTTCTTT. Full variable domain (rest looked up from reference TRBV5-4 and TRBJ1-1): ETGVTQSPTHLIKTRGQQVTLRCSSQSGHNTVSWYQQALGQGPQFIFQYYREEENGRGNFPPRFSGLQFPNYSSELNVNALELDDSALYLCASSKPGGATEAFFGQGTRLTVV.

The chain combines TRBV15 with TRBJ1-3; TRBD1 matches at 7 bases. Germline CDR1 and CDR2: LNHNV and YYDKDF (reference sequence). The V segment lost 4 bases and the J segment 2 bases; nucleotides outside the gene matches: 11. This CDR3 has 17 residues. The CDR3 here is CATSTEYRGRTGNTIYF. The CDR3 nucleotides are TGTGCCACCAGCACTGAGTACAGGGGACGAACTGGAAACACCATATATTTT.

This clone is a singleton in its sample. The chain joins TRBV2 to TRBJ1-2; D not certain. The CDR3 is made up of 15 amino acids. The germline CDR1 and CDR2 sequences are SNHLY and FYNNEI. The ends were cut back, 0 bases at V and 4 bases at J, with 12 bases in the middle. In DNA form, the CDR3 reads TGTGCCAGCAGTGAAGCGATCGGGGTGCTCTATGGCTACACCTTC. Its protein is CASSEAIGVLYGYTF.

The chain recombines TRBV21-1 with TRBJ1-1; the table gives TRBD1 as D, unverified against the DNA. TRBV21-1 is listed as a pseudogene. The CDR3 extends over 14 amino acids. Here the CDR3 DNA reads TGTGCCAGCAGCAAAGCGGGACAGGGAACTGAAGCTTTCTTT. Protein: CASSKAGQGTEAFF.

The chain carries TRBV7-2 and TRBJ2-7; 8 positions match TRBD2. The CDR3 is 18 residues long. The V segment lost 5 bases and the J segment 4 bases; nucleotides outside the gene matches: 19. Germline CDR1 and CDR2: SGHTA and FQGNSA. In nucleotides, the CDR3 is TGTGCCAGCAGCCTAGAGGGGGATGGTAGGGCGGGGGGTTACGAGCAGTACTTC. It encodes CASSLEGDGRAGGYEQYF.

This sequence joins TRBV9 and TRBJ1-1, with D unresolved. CDR3 size: 14 residues. CDR1 and CDR2 from the germline V gene are SGDLS and YYNGEE. The V and J ends lost 4 bases and 2 bases respectively, with 12 bases between them. CDR3 DNA sequence: TGTGCCAGCAGCCTGGGCCGGGGTAACACTGAAGCTTTCTTT. Translated: CASSLGRGNTEAFF.

CDR3 protein: CSVEVAGTGYEQYF. The CDR3 nucleotides read TGCAGCGTTGAGGTGGCGGGGACAGGCTACGAGCAGTACTTC. The rearrangement links TRBV29-1 to TRBJ2-7; 8 bases align to TRBD1. With V trimmed by 3 bases and J by 3 bases, 7 bases remained unmatched. Germline CDR1 SQVTM, CDR2 ANQGSEA. The CDR3 contains 14 residues.

The chain recombines TRBV2 with TRBJ1-1; D might be TRBD1 (6 bases). The CDR3 has 14 amino acids. V was cut by 9 bases and J by 3 bases, with 17 bases left in between. Germline values: CDR1 SNHLY, CDR2 FYNNEI. The CDR3 coding sequence is TGTGCCAGTCTTTGGGCGGGGGGCGACACTGAAGCTTTCTTT. This gives the protein CASLWAGGDTEAFF.

The chain links TRBV27 to TRBJ1-6; D unresolved. Germline V gene data show CDR1 as MNHEY and CDR2 as SMNVEV (reference sequence). Between the trimmed V and J ends, which lost 2 bases and 7 bases, there was a span of 15 bases. CDR3 size: 16 residues. The CDR3, as DNA: TGTGCCAGCAGTTTAACCAACGAGGATTCCAATTCACCCCTCCACTTT. The encoded protein is CASSLTNEDSNSPLHF.

The chain uses TRBV2 and TRBJ1-1; TRBD1 matches 9 bases. Germline CDR1 and CDR2: SNHLY and FYNNEI. The trim removed 6 bases at V and 5 bases at J, leaving 7 bases unmatched. This CDR3 contains 14 residues. In DNA, the CDR3 is TGTGCCAGCAGGCGGACAGGGGCGGAAACTGAAGCTTTCTTT. It specifies CASRRTGAETEAFF.

The chain couples TRBV9 to TRBJ1-1; 8 bases line up with TRBD1. This CDR3 is built from 20 residues. Germline V lookup: CDR1 SGDLS, CDR2 YYNGEE. V was clipped by 4 bases and J by 1 base; unmatched bases: 21. Written as DNA, the CDR3 is TGTGCCAGCAGCCCAACAGCTCGGGCAGGGGGCCATAGGACGAACACTGAAGCTTTCTTT. Amino acid sequence: CASSPTARAGGHRTNTEAFF. Combining the CDR3 with reference TRBV9 and TRBJ1-1 gives the whole variable domain DSGVTQTPKHLITATGQRVTLRCSPRSGDLSVYWYQQSLDQGLQFLIQYYNGEERAKGNILERFSAQQFPDLHSELNLSSLELGDSALYFCASSPTARAGGHRTNTEAFFGQGTRLTVV.

The chain carries TRBV27 and TRBJ1-6; D is undetermined. The CDR3 length is 15 residues. Per germline, CDR1 MNHEY and CDR2 SMNVEV (reference sequence). V lost 5 bases, J lost 4 bases, and 12 bases lay in between. CDR3 DNA sequence: TGTGCCAGCAGTCCCCGGACTGATTATAATTCACCCCTCCACTTT. Protein product: CASSPRTDYNSPLHF.

The gene calls are TRBV7-9 and TRBJ2-5; perhaps TRBD1 as D (5 bases). The CDR3 extends over 15 amino acids. The V gene's germline CDR1 is SEHNR and CDR2 FQNEAQ (reference sequence). V lost 6 bases and J lost 5, with 19 bases in between. CDR3 sequence (DNA): TGTGCCAGCAGGTACGAGACAGCCGGGCGGGAGACCCAGTACTTC. It specifies CASRYETAGRETQYF.

CDR3 sequence (DNA): TGTGCCAGCAGGGCCCCCGAGGGGCAGTTCTTC. Protein product: CASRAPEGQFF. V and J are TRBV2 and TRBJ2-1; D might be TRBD2 (5 bases). This CDR3 spans 11 amino acids. The V end lost 6 bases, the J end lost 12 bases, and 12 bases lay between the germline ends. The germline CDR1 and CDR2 sequences are SNHLY and FYNNEI.

The rearrangement uses TRBV12-2 and TRBJ1-5. TRBV12-2 is an annotated pseudogene. This CDR3 comprises 16 residues. CDR3 sequence: CASRPTLPHSNQPQHF. The CDR3 coding sequence is TGTGCAAGTCGCCCCACCCTACCCCATAGCAATCAGCCCCAGCATTTT.

The genes are TRBV4-1 and TRBJ1-4; a possible D gene is TRBD1 (5 bases). The CDR3 consists of 18 residues. CDR1 and CDR2 from the germline V gene are MGHRA and YSYEKL. V gave up 6 bases and J gave up 8 bases, with 28 bases separating them. DNA of the CDR3: TGCGCCAGCAGAGATCACTGGCAGGTAATTCGTCGACAGGAAAAACTGTTTTTT. This translates into CASRDHWQVIRRQEKLFF.

V and J are TRBV18 and TRBJ2-2, with D possibly TRBD1 on 6 matching bases. The CDR3 is made up of 15 amino acids. Trimming shortened V by 1 base and J by 7 bases, and 13 bases separated the two germline ends. Germline-derived CDR1 and CDR2 are KGHSH and LQKENI. CDR3 nucleotide sequence: TGTGCCAGCTCACCACGCAGGGGCGCCGACGGGGAGCTGTTTTTT. It encodes CASSPRRGADGELFF.

This chain links TRBV18 with TRBJ2-5, with 7 nucleotides matching TRBD1. The CDR3 loop spans 14 amino acids. CDR1 is KGHSH and CDR2 is LQKENI in the germline V gene. The V segment lost 2 bases and the J segment 1 base; nucleotides outside the gene matches: 1. The CDR3 region is CASSPRDSQETQYF. CDR3 bases: TGTGCCAGCTCACCAAGGGACAGCCAAGAGACCCAGTACTTC.

This sequence joins TRBV9 and TRBJ1-1; tentative D call: TRBD1 (5 bases). The length of the CDR3 is 13 residues. Per germline, CDR1 SGDLS and CDR2 YYNGEE. V gave up 4 bases and J gave up 5 bases, with 12 bases separating them. The CDR3 DNA sequence: TGTGCCAGCAGCAGGGGCGGACAAACTGAAGCTTTCTTT. Translating it yields CASSRGGQTEAFF. The whole variable domain, filled in from reference TRBV9 and TRBJ1-1, reads DSGVTQTPKHLITATGQRVTLRCSPRSGDLSVYWYQQSLDQGLQFLIQYYNGEERAKGNILERFSAQQFPDLHSELNLSSLELGDSALYFCASSRGGQTEAFFGQGTRLTVV.

This chain connects TRBV6-5 to TRBJ1-2; D unclear. Trimming took 6 bases from V and 4 from J, leaving 15 bases between them. There are 14 residues in the CDR3. CDR1 is MNHEY, CDR2 SVGAGI, per germline. The CDR3 sequence is CASRDPELGYGYTF. CDR3 bases: TGTGCCAGCAGAGACCCGGAGCTCGGCTATGGCTACACCTTC.

This clone turned up a few times. CDR3 loop: CASSKTDRDAFF. CDR3 bases: TGCGCCAGCAGCAAGACGGACAGGGACGCTTTCTTT. The chain carries TRBV4-1 and TRBJ1-1; 8 positions match TRBD1. This CDR3 is built from 12 residues. V lost 5 bases, J lost 11 bases, and 7 bases stayed unmatched. CDR1 and CDR2 from the germline V gene are MGHRA and YSYEKL.